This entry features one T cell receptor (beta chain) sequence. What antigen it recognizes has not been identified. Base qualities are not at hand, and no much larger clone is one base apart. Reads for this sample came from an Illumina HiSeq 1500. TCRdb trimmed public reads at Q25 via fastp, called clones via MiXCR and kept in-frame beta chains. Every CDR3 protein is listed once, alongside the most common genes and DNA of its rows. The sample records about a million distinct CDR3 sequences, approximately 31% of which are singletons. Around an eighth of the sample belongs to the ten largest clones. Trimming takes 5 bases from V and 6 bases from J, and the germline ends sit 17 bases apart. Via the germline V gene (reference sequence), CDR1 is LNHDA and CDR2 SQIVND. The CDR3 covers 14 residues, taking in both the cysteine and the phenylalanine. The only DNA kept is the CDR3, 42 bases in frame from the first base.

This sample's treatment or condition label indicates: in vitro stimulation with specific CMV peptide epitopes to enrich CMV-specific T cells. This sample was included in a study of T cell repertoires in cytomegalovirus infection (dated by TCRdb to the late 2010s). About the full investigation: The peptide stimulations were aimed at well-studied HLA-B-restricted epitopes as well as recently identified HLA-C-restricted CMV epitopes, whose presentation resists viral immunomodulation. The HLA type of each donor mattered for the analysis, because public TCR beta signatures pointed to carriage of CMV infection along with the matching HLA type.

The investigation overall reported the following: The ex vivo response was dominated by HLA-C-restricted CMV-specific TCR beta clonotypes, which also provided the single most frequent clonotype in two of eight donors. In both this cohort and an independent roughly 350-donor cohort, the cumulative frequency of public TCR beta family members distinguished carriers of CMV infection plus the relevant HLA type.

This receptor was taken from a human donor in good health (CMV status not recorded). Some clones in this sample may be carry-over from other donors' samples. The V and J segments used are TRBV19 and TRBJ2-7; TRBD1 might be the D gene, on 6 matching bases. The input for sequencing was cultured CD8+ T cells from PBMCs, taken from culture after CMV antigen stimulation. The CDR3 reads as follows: CASSVGTTFGEQYF. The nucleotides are TGTGCCAGTAGTGTCGGGACAACCTTCGGCGAGCAGTACTTC.